The T cell receptor beta chain under discussion was sequenced for a study of cytomegalovirus exposure and HLA in healthy donors. Turning to the study itself: The same platform used for the 666 first-cohort repertoires was also used for the 95 to 150 validation repertoires, as a later analysis reported.

Produced via immunoSEQ multiplex PCR; TCRdb's table is partial and in-frame only. The sample contains roughly 100,000 clones, 85% to 95% of which appear only once. Details on this clone: Its target is not known.

Study-wide findings and caveats: Cytomegalovirus-associated status was assigned to more than 150 TCR beta chains. Most TCR sequences showed up rarely, but some public TCRs showed up in many donors.

V lost 2 bases to trimming and J lost 8 bases, with 16 bases between them. Germline V gene lookup returns CDR1 WNHNN and CDR2 SYGVQD (reference sequence). The CDR3 runs to 15 residues. This receptor was identified in a woman between 18 and 29 years old in good health and CMV-seronegative. The source material was PBMCs. The chain recombines TRBV10-1 with TRBJ2-1; maybe TRBD2 (5 bases). In DNA form, the CDR3 reads TGCGCCAGCAGTGAGCTGGGGTCCACGGAGGATGAGCAGTTCTTC. Translation: CASSELGSTEDEQFF.